These 9 T cell receptor beta chains were all obtained from the same sample, sequenced in a study of blood T cell repertoires in COVID-19. Data came from immunoSEQ multiplex PCR; TCRdb stores just in-frame clones and leaves some out. Of 60,000 to 70,000 clones listed, about 91% are singletons. The specimen was peripheral blood. These TCRs come from a woman of 80 years or more with active COVID-19.

The rearrangement uses TRBV27 and TRBJ1-1; D is possibly TRBD1 (5 bases). The CDR3 has 14 residues. Germline V gene sequence: CDR1 MNHEY, CDR2 SMNVEV (reference sequence). The V end was cut by 8 bases, the J end by 1 base, with 14 bases between. CDR3 protein: CASSYRLGNTEAFF. CDR3 sequence (DNA): TGTGCCAGCTCTTACAGGCTCGGGAACACTGAAGCTTTCTTT.

This clone was detected only a few times. The chain has TRBV28 and TRBJ1-2, with D perhaps matching TRBD1 (5 bases). Germline values: CDR1 MDHEN, CDR2 SYDVKM. This CDR3 is 15 amino acids long. Trimming cost V 2 bases and J 8 bases, with 18 bases left between them. The CDR3 spells CASSLTAGPLGGYTF. The CDR3 bases are TGTGCCAGCAGTTTAACTGCAGGGCCATTAGGCGGCTACACCTTC.

The sample holds a few counts of this clone. J is TRBJ2-3 and V is TRBV6-4; 10 bases line up with TRBD1. Germline loops: CDR1 MRHNA, CDR2 SNTAGT. The J segment lost 4 bases and the V segment lost 5 bases, leaving 3 bases of the junction unmatched. CDR3 length: 14 amino acids. CDR3 sequence reads: CASSRQGASDTQYF. DNA of the CDR3: TGTGCCAGCAGTCGACAGGGGGCTTCAGATACGCAGTATTTT.

This rearrangement joins TRBV15 to TRBJ2-7; 11 bases agree with TRBD1. Looked up from germline, CDR1 is LNHNV and CDR2 is YYDKDF (reference sequence). After removal of 5 bases from V and 3 bases from J, the junction contained 3 bases not matched to a gene. This CDR3 has 14 residues. The chain's CDR3 is CATSPGTGGYEQYF. The CDR3 DNA reads as TGTGCCACCAGCCCCGGGACAGGGGGCTACGAGCAGTACTTC.

The chain recombines TRBV11-3 with TRBJ2-3; no reliable D call. Germline V CDR1 and CDR2: SGHNT, YENEEA. The CDR3 length is 14 residues. V was shortened by 5 bases and J by 4 bases, with 13 bases between the two germline ends. This chain's CDR3 is CASSPRSTSDTQYF. The CDR3, as DNA: TGTGCCAGCAGCCCCCGGTCCACCTCAGATACGCAGTATTTT.

This sequence joins TRBV5-4 and TRBJ2-3; 11 bases agree with TRBD2. The ends lost 4 bases at V and 2 bases at J; junction bases unmatched: 9. The CDR3 contains 17 residues. Germline values: CDR1 SGHNT, CDR2 YYREEE (reference sequence). As DNA, the CDR3 is TGTGCCAGCAGCGTGAAACTAGCGGGGGCCCACACAGATACGCAGTATTTT. Translating it yields CASSVKLAGAHTDTQYF.

CDR3 sequence (DNA): TGTGCCAGCAGCTTGCCGGGACTAGCGGGGGGTCCTAGCACAGATACGCAGTATTTT. Translation gives CASSLPGLAGGPSTDTQYF. V is TRBV5-4 and J is TRBJ2-3; TRBD2 agrees at 15 bases. The CDR3 runs to 19 residues. V trimming: 1 base; J trimming: 0 bases; junction bases outside the gene matches: 6. Germline V CDR1 and CDR2: SGHNT, YYREEE (reference sequence).

CDR3 in DNA: TGTGCCAGCAGCCCTCGACAGGGGAGAAGTGACTATGGCTACACCTTC. Amino acids: CASSPRQGRSDYGYTF. The chain couples TRBV14 to TRBJ1-2; 8 bases align to TRBD1. Germline V lookup: CDR1 SGHDN, CDR2 FVKESK. Trimming at V came to 4 bases and at J to 3 bases, leaving 10 bases not matched to a gene. The CDR3 extends over 16 amino acids. Full variable domain (remainder filled in from reference TRBV14 and TRBJ1-2): EAGVTQFPSHSVIEKGQTVTLRCDPISGHDNLYWYRRVMGKEIKFLLHFVKESKQDESGMPNNRFLAERTGGTYSTLKVQPAELEDSGVYFCASSPRQGRSDYGYTFGSGTRLTVV.

This chain uses TRBV7-6 with TRBJ2-3, with 15 bases lining up with TRBD2. V was clipped by 5 bases and J by 5 bases; unmatched bases: 5. Germline CDR1 is SGHVS and CDR2 is FNYEAQ. CDR3 length: 16 residues. This CDR3 reads CASSPGLAGGQDTQYF. The CDR3 nucleotides read TGTGCCAGCAGCCCGGGACTAGCGGGGGGACAAGATACGCAGTATTTT.